This record covers a single TCR beta chain. This entry is derived from a study of blood T cell repertoires in COVID-19. Study-wide context: Spain, Italy and the United States supplied samples that represented acute and convalescent COVID-19. T cells, B-cell-depleted T cells, or PBMCs supplied cDNA or gDNA.

The assay was immunoSEQ multiplex PCR, and TCRdb's table has in-frame clones only and misses some. Counted here are under 350,000 clones, 80% to 90% occurring once; the ten biggest clones make up roughly 4%. Trimming took 5 bases from V and 1 from J, leaving 14 bases between them. CDR1 and CDR2 (germline): MNHEY, SMNVEV (reference sequence). The CDR3 totals 16 residues. This sequence was found in a woman in her 40s with acute COVID-19. J is TRBJ2-2 and V is TRBV27; D gene ambiguous. Sequenced input: PBMCs or T cells enriched from blood (not recorded which). As DNA, the CDR3 is TGTGCCAGCAGTCGAACTACTTCCATGAACACCGGGGAGCTGTTTTTT. It is translated as CASSRTTSMNTGELFF.